This T cell receptor (beta chain) was sequenced for a study of T cells in Graves' hyperthyroidism and ophthalmopathy. General study results and limits: Most clonotypes that expanded in the thyroid above 0.001 also showed up in blood.

This clonotype showed up many times. Its specificity is unknown. The CDR3 loop spans 15 amino acids. Looked up from germline, CDR1 is DFQATT and CDR2 is SNEGSKA (reference sequence). Trimming left V 5 bases short and J 8 bases short, with 22 bases between. Amplified regions were TCR beta CDR3 sequences from RNA transcripts. HTBI primers drove first-round RT-PCR of the TCR CDR3. TCRdb re-called the multiplex PCR reads through MiXCR, storing one row per CDR3 protein. The sample lists about 640,000 distinct CDR3 sequences; roughly 14% were seen once. The TCR originated in a woman aged 50 to 65 with Graves' ophthalmopathy. The V gene is TRBV20-1, the J gene TRBJ2-4; D gene unclear. Sequenced material: blood. The DNA of the CDR3 is TGCAGTGCTGGCACACGAGAAGGGATGAGGTACATTCAGTACTTC. Residues: CSAGTREGMRYIQYF.